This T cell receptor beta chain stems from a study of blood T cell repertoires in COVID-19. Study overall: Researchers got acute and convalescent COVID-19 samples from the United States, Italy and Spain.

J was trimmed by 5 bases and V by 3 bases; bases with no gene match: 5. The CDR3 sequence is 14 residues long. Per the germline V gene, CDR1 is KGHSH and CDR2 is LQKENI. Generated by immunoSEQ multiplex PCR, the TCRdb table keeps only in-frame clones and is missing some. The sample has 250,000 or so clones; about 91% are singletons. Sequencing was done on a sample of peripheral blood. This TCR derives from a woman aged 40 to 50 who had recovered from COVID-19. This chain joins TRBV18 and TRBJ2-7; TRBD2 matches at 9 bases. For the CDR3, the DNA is TGTGCCAGCTCACCGCGGGGGGGCAAGGACGAGCAGTACTTC. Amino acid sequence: CASSPRGGKDEQYF.